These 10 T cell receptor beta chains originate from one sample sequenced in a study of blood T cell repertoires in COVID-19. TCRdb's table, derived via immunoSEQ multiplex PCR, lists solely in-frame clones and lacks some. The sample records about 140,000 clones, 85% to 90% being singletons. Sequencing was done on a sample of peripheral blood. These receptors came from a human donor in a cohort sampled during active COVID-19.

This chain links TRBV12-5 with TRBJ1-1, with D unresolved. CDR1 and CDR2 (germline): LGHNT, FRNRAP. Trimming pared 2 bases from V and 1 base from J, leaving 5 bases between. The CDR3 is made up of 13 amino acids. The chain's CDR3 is CASGLLENTEAFF. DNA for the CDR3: TGTGCTAGTGGTTTGTTAGAGAACACTGAAGCTTTCTTT. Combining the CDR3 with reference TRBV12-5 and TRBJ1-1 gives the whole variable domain DARVTQTPRHKVTEMGQEVTMRCQPILGHNTVFWYRQTMMQGLELLAYFRNRAPLDDSGMPKDRFSAEMPDATLATLKIQPSEPRDSAVYFCASGLLENTEAFFGQGTRLTVV.

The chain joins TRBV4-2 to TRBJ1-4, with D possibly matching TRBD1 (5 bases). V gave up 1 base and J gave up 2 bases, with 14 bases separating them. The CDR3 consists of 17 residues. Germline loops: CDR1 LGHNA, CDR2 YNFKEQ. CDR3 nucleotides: TGTGCCAGCAGCCAAGGGAGACCAGGGCAGACTAATGAAAAACTGTTTTTT. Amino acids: CASSQGRPGQTNEKLFF.

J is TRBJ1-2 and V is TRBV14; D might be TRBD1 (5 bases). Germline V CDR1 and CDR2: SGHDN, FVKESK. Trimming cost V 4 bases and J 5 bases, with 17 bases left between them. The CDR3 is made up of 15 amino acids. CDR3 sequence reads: CASSRGGGASYGYTF. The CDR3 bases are TGTGCCAGCAGCCGTGGGGGAGGGGCATCGTATGGCTACACCTTC.

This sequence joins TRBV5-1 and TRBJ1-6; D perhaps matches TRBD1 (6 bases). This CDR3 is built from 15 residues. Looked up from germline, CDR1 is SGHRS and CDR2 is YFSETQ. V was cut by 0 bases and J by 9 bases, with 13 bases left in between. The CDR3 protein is CASSLDRVLGSPLHF. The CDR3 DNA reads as TGCGCCAGCAGCTTGGACAGGGTTTTGGGTTCACCCCTCCACTTT.

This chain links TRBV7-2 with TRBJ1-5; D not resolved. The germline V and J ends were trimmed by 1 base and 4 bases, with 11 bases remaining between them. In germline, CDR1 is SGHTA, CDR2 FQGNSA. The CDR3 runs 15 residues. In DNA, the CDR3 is TGTGCCAGCAGCTTAGGATGGGCGGGAAATCAGCCCCAGCATTTT. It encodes CASSLGWAGNQPQHF.

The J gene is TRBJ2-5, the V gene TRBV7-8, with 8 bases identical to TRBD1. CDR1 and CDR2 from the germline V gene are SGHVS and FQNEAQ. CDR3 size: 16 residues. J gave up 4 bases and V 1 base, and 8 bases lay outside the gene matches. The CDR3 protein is CASSLGGQGLRETQYF. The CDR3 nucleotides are TGTGCCAGCAGCTTAGGTGGACAGGGTTTACGAGAGACCCAGTACTTC.

The CDR3 region is CATSRAQGVTDTQYF. The CDR3 DNA follows: TGTGCCACCAGCAGAGCGCAGGGGGTGACAGATACGCAGTATTTT. The chain uses TRBV15 and TRBJ2-3, with 7 bases that match TRBD1. CDR3 length: 15 amino acids. Germline V gene lookup returns CDR1 LNHNV and CDR2 YYDKDF (reference sequence). Trimming at V came to 1 base and at J to 3 bases, leaving 4 bases not matched to a gene.

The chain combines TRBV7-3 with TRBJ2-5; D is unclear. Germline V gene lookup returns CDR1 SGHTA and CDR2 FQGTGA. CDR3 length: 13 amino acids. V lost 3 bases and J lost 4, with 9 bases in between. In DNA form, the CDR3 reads TGTGCCAGCAGCTTGAACAGTAGAGAGACCCAGTACTTC. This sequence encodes CASSLNSRETQYF.

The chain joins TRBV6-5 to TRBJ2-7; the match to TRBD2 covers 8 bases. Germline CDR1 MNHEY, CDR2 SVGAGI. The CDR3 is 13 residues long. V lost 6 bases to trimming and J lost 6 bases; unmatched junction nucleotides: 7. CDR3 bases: TGTGCCAGCAGAACTCGGGGGGGGAGCGAGCAGTACTTC. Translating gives CASRTRGGSEQYF.

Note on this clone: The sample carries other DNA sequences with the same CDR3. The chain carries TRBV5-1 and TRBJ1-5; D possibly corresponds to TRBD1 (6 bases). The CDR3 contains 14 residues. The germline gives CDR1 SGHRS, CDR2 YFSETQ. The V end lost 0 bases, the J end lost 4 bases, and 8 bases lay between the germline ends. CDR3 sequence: CASSLEGGNQPQHF. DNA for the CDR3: TGCGCCAGCAGCTTGGAGGGGGGGAATCAGCCCCAGCATTTT.